This passage covers 7 T cell receptor beta chains from one sample sequenced in a study of OX40 agonist ivuxolimab in advanced cancers. Produced via immunoSEQ multiplex PCR; TCRdb's table is partial and in-frame only. This table has about 88,000 clones, about 85% appearing once. The starting material was CD4+ or CD8+ T cells sorted from blood, obtained in a trial of the OX40 agonist ivuxolimab. These receptor sequences come from an adult with an advanced solid tumor such as melanoma, head and neck, liver or kidney cancer.

This clone was observed a handful of times. The chain employs TRBV18 and TRBJ2-7, with no clear D. There are 12 residues in the CDR3. Trimming cost V 5 bases and J 10 bases, with 15 bases left between them. CDR1 and CDR2 from the germline V gene are KGHSH and LQKENI. The CDR3 coding sequence is TGTGCCAGCTCAGAGACGGCCGCGAATCAGTACTTC. This gives the protein CASSETAANQYF.

The chain combines TRBV5-4 with TRBJ2-7, with 13 bases aligning to TRBD2. Germline CDR1 is SGHNT and CDR2 is YYREEE (reference sequence). This CDR3 has 16 amino acids. V lost 4 bases, J lost 6 bases, and 10 bases stayed unmatched. The DNA of the CDR3 is TGTGCCAGCAGCGGGGGGGGACTAGCGGGATACGTCGAGCAGTACTTC. Its protein is CASSGGGLAGYVEQYF.

The chain has TRBV6-1 and TRBJ1-5; 9 bases map to TRBD1. V was pared by 7 bases and J by 5 bases, with 3 bases of the junction left unmatched. This CDR3 is 13 amino acids long. Germline CDR1 and CDR2: MNHNS and SASEGT. The CDR3 DNA sequence: TGTGCCAGCACGGACAGGGGAGATCAGCCCCAGCATTTT. Translation: CASTDRGDQPQHF.

The chain joins TRBV28 to TRBJ1-1; tentative D call: TRBD1 (5 bases). CDR3 size: 13 residues. V lost 10 bases and J lost 2, with 14 bases in between. Germline CDR1 is MDHEN and CDR2 is SYDVKM. CDR3 sequence: CATIGGVNTEAFF. For the CDR3, the DNA is TGTGCCACCATCGGGGGGGTAAACACTGAAGCTTTCTTT.

The rearrangement links TRBV5-3 to TRBJ2-3; 9 bases align to TRBD2. TRBV5-3 is placed among ORFs of uncertain function. J was trimmed by 2 bases and V by 5 bases; bases with no gene match: 6. This CDR3 region has 15 residues. CDR3 DNA: TGTGCCAGAAGTTTAGCGGGGGCGCTCACAGATACGCAGTATTTT. Translating it yields CARSLAGALTDTQYF.

The chain employs TRBV11-2 and TRBJ1-5; 7 bases map to TRBD1. V was clipped by 3 bases and J by 5 bases; unmatched bases: 13. CDR1 SGHAT and CDR2 FQNNGV come from the germline V gene. The CDR3 is made up of 17 amino acids. CDR3 nucleotide sequence: TGTGCCAGCAGCTTTCGGACCGCGGGACAGTCCTATCAGCCCCAGCATTTT. Translation: CASSFRTAGQSYQPQHF. The whole variable domain, filled in from reference TRBV11-2 and TRBJ1-5, reads EAGVAQSPRYKIIEKRQSVAFWCNPISGHATLYWYQQILGQGPKLLIQFQNNGVVDDSQLPKDRFSAERLKGVDSTLKIQPAKLEDSAVYLCASSFRTAGQSYQPQHFGDGTRLSIL.

V and J are TRBV11-2 and TRBJ1-1; 7 bases are shared with TRBD1. Unmatched junction bases numbered 2, after V lost 4 bases and J lost 0 bases. Germline loops: CDR1 SGHAT, CDR2 FQNNGV. This CDR3 is built from 14 residues. CDR3 in DNA: TGTGCCAGCAGCTCAGGACAGGTGAACACTGAAGCTTTCTTT. It encodes CASSSGQVNTEAFF.